This T cell receptor (beta chain) was found in a study of technical replicates of blood from several donors. TCRdb's copy holds only in-frame clones and misses some; the assay was immunoSEQ multiplex PCR. The profile shows about 75,000 clones, approximately 97% of them singletons. The V gene end was trimmed by 5 bases and the J gene end by 5 bases; junction bases not matched to a gene: 11. CDR3 size: 15 residues. The germline gives CDR1 SGHTA, CDR2 FQGTGA. The receptor was derived from a human donor in good health. The sequencing input was T cells isolated from PBMCs. The chain couples TRBV7-3 to TRBJ2-7; 8 bases fit TRBD2. The CDR3 nucleotides read TGTGCCAGCAGCCAAAATATAGCGGGACCCCACGAGCAGTACTTC. Translation: CASSQNIAGPHEQYF.